The 26 T cell receptor beta chains in this list originate from one sample, sequenced in a study of siplizumab effects on memory and regulatory T cells. Only in-frame clones appear in the TCRdb table, and some are missing; sequencing was by immunoSEQ multiplex PCR. This repertoire shows about 120,000 clones, over 85% found once; its top ten account for roughly 0.16%. The sample comprised non-Treg CD4+ T cells sorted from blood. The receptors were sampled from a human donor in good health.

V and J are TRBV29-1 and TRBJ1-1; maybe TRBD1 (5 bases). The CDR3 is 11 residues long. Deletions cut 6 bases from V and 4 bases from J, with 9 bases between. CDR1 is SQVTM, CDR2 ANQGSEA, per germline. CDR3 coding DNA: TGCAGCGTGGGGGAGGGCACTGAAGCTTTCTTT. As protein: CSVGEGTEAFF. The full variable domain, its missing parts supplied by reference TRBV29-1 and TRBJ1-1, is SAVISQKPSRDICQRGTSLTIQCQVDSQVTMMFWYRQQPGQSLTLIATANQGSEATYESGFVIDKFPISRPNLTFSTLTVSNMSPEDSSIYLCSVGEGTEAFFGQGTRLTVV.

This rearrangement joins TRBV7-3 to TRBJ2-1; D is possibly TRBD1 or TRBD2 (6 bases each). Trimming removed 2 bases from V and 4 bases from J, with 15 bases in between. The CDR3 totals 16 residues. Germline-derived CDR1 and CDR2 are SGHTA and FQGTGA. CDR3 coding DNA: TGTGCCAGCAGCTTATTCGGGGGCCAGACGTACAATGAGCAGTTCTTC. It translates to CASSLFGGQTYNEQFF.

This chain uses TRBV30 with TRBJ1-2; the D is unclear. The germline gives CDR1 GTSNPN, CDR2 SVGIG (reference sequence). The CDR3 has 13 residues. V gave up 0 bases and J gave up 1 base, with 6 bases separating them. The CDR3 coding sequence is TGTGCCTGGAGTGTCACAGATAACTATGGCTACACCTTC. Residues: CAWSVTDNYGYTF.

This clone showed up just once. This chain joins TRBV18 and TRBJ2-5; D possibly corresponds to TRBD2 (7 bases). Trimming removed 4 bases from V and 4 bases from J, with 10 bases in between. This CDR3 region has 13 residues. Germline assignment: CDR1 KGHSH and CDR2 LQKENI. The CDR3 bases are TGTGCCAGCTCACGGGGAGGGGGAGAGACCCAGTACTTC. Amino acids: CASSRGGGETQYF.

This sequence joins TRBV6-5 and TRBJ1-1; no reliable D call. Trimming removed 4 bases at V and 0 bases at J, with 9 bases between. The CDR3 spans 14 residues. Germline V lookup: CDR1 MNHEY, CDR2 SVGAGI. The CDR3 loop reads CASSSDTLNTEAFF. In DNA, the CDR3 is TGTGCCAGCAGTTCCGACACGCTGAACACTGAAGCTTTCTTT.

V gene TRBV5-1 combines with J gene TRBJ2-3; D is unclear. Germline V gene data show CDR1 as SGHRS and CDR2 as YFSETQ. This CDR3 comprises 13 residues. The V end was cut by 1 base, the J end by 4 bases, with 7 bases between. CDR3 sequence (DNA): TGCGCCAGCAGCTTGCATGACTCAGATACGCAGTATTTT. It is translated as CASSLHDSDTQYF.

V and J are TRBV2 and TRBJ2-6, with 11 bases fitting TRBD1. V shed 4 bases and J 2 bases; nucleotides not matched to a gene: 4. CDR3 length equals 17 residues. Germline values: CDR1 SNHLY, CDR2 FYNNEI. The CDR3 bases are TGTGCCAGCAGTGGCCGGGACAGGGGGACTGGGGCCAACGTCCTGACTTTC. It translates to CASSGRDRGTGANVLTF.

The gene calls are TRBV2 and TRBJ2-7, with 12 bases matching TRBD2. The V segment lost 3 bases and the J segment 9 bases; nucleotides outside the gene matches: 6. The germline CDR1 and CDR2 sequences are SNHLY and FYNNEI. The CDR3 is 14 amino acids. The CDR3 DNA follows: TGTGCCAGCAGTGACCTAGCGGGGGGGCAGGTGCAGTACTTC. It specifies CASSDLAGGQVQYF.

J is TRBJ1-2 and V is TRBV2, with TRBD1 matching over 7 bases. The CDR3 loop spans 14 amino acids. The germline V gene has CDR1 SNHLY and CDR2 FYNNEI. The V and J ends lost 5 bases and 4 bases, in that order; junction bases with no gene match: 7. CDR3 region: CASSSDRESYGYTF. The CDR3 DNA reads TGTGCCAGCAGTTCTGACAGGGAGTCCTATGGCTACACCTTC.

The chain combines TRBV9 with TRBJ2-4, with D perhaps TRBD1 or TRBD2 (5 bases each). This CDR3 has 20 residues. The V gene lost 2 bases and the J gene lost 3 bases, with 27 bases spanning the gap. Per germline, CDR1 SGDLS and CDR2 YYNGEE. CDR3 sequence reads: CASSVSWDGLHFIVKNIQYF. The CDR3 DNA follows: TGTGCCAGCAGCGTGAGTTGGGACGGTCTCCACTTTATCGTCAAAAACATTCAGTACTTC.

The rearrangement uses TRBV19 and TRBJ2-3; unclear D gene. This CDR3 region has 16 residues. V was clipped by 5 bases and J by 2 bases, with 17 bases between them. Germline V gene lookup returns CDR1 LNHDA and CDR2 SQIVND (reference sequence). In DNA form, the CDR3 reads TGTGCCAGTAGTCGGAGTCCTGTCGAACCCACAGATACGCAGTATTTT. Its translation is CASSRSPVEPTDTQYF. Using reference TRBV19 and TRBJ2-3 for the parts outside the CDR3, the full variable domain is DGGITQSPKYLFRKEGQNVTLSCEQNLNHDAMYWYRQDPGQGLRLIYYSQIVNDFQKGDIAEGYSVSREKKESFPLTVTSAQKNPTAFYLCASSRSPVEPTDTQYFGPGTRLTVL.

The chain combines TRBV19 with TRBJ1-5; tentatively, D is TRBD1 (6 bases). Germline V gene data show CDR1 as LNHDA and CDR2 as SQIVND (reference sequence). The length of the CDR3 is 15 residues. Deletions cut 4 bases from V and 7 bases from J, with 17 bases between. The chain's CDR3 is CASSSSSGAGQPQHF. The CDR3 nucleotides read TGTGCCAGTAGTAGTTCATCGGGGGCAGGGCAGCCCCAGCATTTT. Drawing the rest from reference TRBV19 and TRBJ1-5, the complete variable domain is DGGITQSPKYLFRKEGQNVTLSCEQNLNHDAMYWYRQDPGQGLRLIYYSQIVNDFQKGDIAEGYSVSREKKESFPLTVTSAQKNPTAFYLCASSSSSGAGQPQHFGDGTRLSIL.

This chain joins TRBV10-2 and TRBJ2-4; 9 bases agree with TRBD2. Per germline, CDR1 WSHSY and CDR2 SAAADI. This CDR3 is 14 amino acids long. The J segment lost 4 bases and the V segment lost 5 bases, leaving 3 bases of the junction unmatched. The CDR3 here is CASSSGLAKNIQYF. The CDR3 DNA reads TGCGCCAGCAGTTCGGGACTAGCAAAAAACATTCAGTACTTC.

This clone was recorded only once. The rearrangement links TRBV28 to TRBJ2-7, with 10 bases matching TRBD1. Per germline, CDR1 MDHEN and CDR2 SYDVKM. The CDR3 runs to 14 residues. V dropped 5 bases and J dropped 5; count of bases not matched to a gene: 6. This CDR3 is CASSHRDRGNEQYF. In nucleotides, the CDR3 is TGTGCCAGCAGTCACCGGGACAGGGGCAACGAGCAGTACTTC.

The chain carries TRBV10-3 and TRBJ1-5; D is possibly TRBD1 (6 bases). The V end was cut by 6 bases, the J end by 2 bases, with 14 bases between. This CDR3 spans 15 amino acids. From germline, CDR1 is ENHRY and CDR2 SYGVKD. The CDR3 nucleotides are TGTGCCATCAGGGAGGCAGGGGAGCGCAATCAGCCCCAGCATTTT. Its translation: CAIREAGERNQPQHF.

This clone is a singleton in its sample. The chain uses TRBV20-1 and TRBJ2-3, with a possible D match to TRBD1 (6 bases). This CDR3 has 11 residues. Trimming stripped 6 bases from V and 10 bases from J, with 14 bases between. Germline V gene data show CDR1 as DFQATT and CDR2 as SNEGSKA (reference sequence). This chain's CDR3 is CSAPEGQPQYF. DNA of the CDR3: TGCAGTGCCCCCGAGGGACAACCGCAGTATTTT.

This chain connects TRBV7-9 to TRBJ1-1; no reliable D call. Germline V gene data show CDR1 as SEHNR and CDR2 as FQNEAQ (reference sequence). The ends were cut back, 7 bases at V and 0 bases at J, with 12 bases in the middle. The CDR3 length is 14 residues. The CDR3 protein is CASNYMGMNTEAFF. The CDR3, as DNA: TGTGCCAGCAATTATATGGGAATGAACACTGAAGCTTTCTTT.

V usage is TRBV18 and J usage is TRBJ2-5; D uncertain. Trimming took 0 bases from V and 2 from J, leaving 7 bases between them. CDR3 length: 14 residues. Germline V CDR1 and CDR2: KGHSH, LQKENI. The CDR3 loop is CASSPPTEQETQYF. The CDR3 nucleotides read TGTGCCAGCTCACCACCTACGGAACAAGAGACCCAGTACTTC.

This clone was seen just once. The V and J genes are TRBV6-6 and TRBJ2-7; no firm D call. In germline, CDR1 is MNHNY, CDR2 SVGAGI (reference sequence). Trimming stripped 5 bases from V and 3 bases from J, with 17 bases between. The CDR3 consists of 15 residues. DNA for the CDR3: TGTGCCAGCAGTCCAGTACAAAACTCTAACTACGAGCAGTACTTC. Translated, it gives CASSPVQNSNYEQYF.

The V gene is TRBV5-8, the J gene TRBJ2-3, with no clear D. Trimming removed 0 bases from V and 5 bases from J, with 4 bases in between. The germline V gene encodes CDR1 SGHTS and CDR2 YDEGEE. The CDR3 is made up of 12 amino acids. The CDR3 protein is CASSLALDTQYF. For the CDR3, the DNA is TGTGCCAGCAGCTTGGCCTTAGATACGCAGTATTTT.

J is TRBJ2-3 and V is TRBV7-2; 11 bases line up with TRBD2. Germline CDR1 SGHTA, CDR2 FQGNSA. The CDR3 runs 16 residues. V shed 5 bases, J shed 7 bases, and the junction held 11 bases outside the gene matches. CDR3 in amino acids: CASSPVTGTSGNTQYF. The CDR3 DNA is TGTGCCAGCAGCCCGGTTACCGGGACTAGCGGAAATACGCAGTATTTT.

This chain connects TRBV21-1 to TRBJ1-1. TRBV21-1 is assigned pseudogene status. The CDR3 totals 14 residues. The CDR3 loop reads CASSKVRQNTEAFF. CDR3 bases: TGTGCCAGCAGCAAAGTCCGGCAGAACACTGAAGCTTTCTTT.

This chain links TRBV6-5 with TRBJ2-5; D is possibly TRBD1 or TRBD2 (6 bases each). There are 16 residues in the CDR3. The V gene's germline CDR1 is MNHEY and CDR2 SVGAGI. V shed 0 bases and J shed 3 bases, with 14 bases lying between them. In DNA, the CDR3 is TGTGCCAGCAGTTACTCCCGATCGGGGGCGGAAGAGACCCAGTACTTC. Translated: CASSYSRSGAEETQYF.

In this sample, this clone turned up once. The genes are TRBV7-2 and TRBJ2-3, with 7 nucleotides matching TRBD1. Looked up from germline, CDR1 is SGHTA and CDR2 is FQGNSA. Trimming removed 0 bases from V and 5 bases from J; junction bases left unmatched: 5. This CDR3 has 15 residues. CDR3 region: CASSLAGGLGDTQYF. The DNA for the CDR3 is TGTGCCAGCAGCTTAGCAGGGGGCCTAGGAGATACGCAGTATTTT.

V gene TRBV7-9 combines with J gene TRBJ2-1, with 11 positions matching TRBD1. The V segment lost 5 bases and the J segment 7 bases; nucleotides outside the gene matches: 7. There are 15 residues in the CDR3. Germline loops: CDR1 SEHNR, CDR2 FQNEAQ (reference sequence). CDR3 DNA sequence: TGTGCCAGCAGCGGAGGGACAGGGGGTGATAATGAGCAGTTCTTC. It codes for CASSGGTGGDNEQFF.

V gene TRBV6-1 combines with J gene TRBJ1-3; D is perhaps TRBD1 (5 bases). The CDR3 has 16 residues. V lost 0 bases, J lost 4 bases, and 13 bases lay in between. Germline CDR1 reads MNHNS; CDR2 reads SASEGT. The CDR3 sequence is CASSEAGTRRGNTIYF. CDR3 coding DNA: TGTGCCAGCAGTGAAGCAGGGACTCGACGGGGAAACACCATATATTTT.